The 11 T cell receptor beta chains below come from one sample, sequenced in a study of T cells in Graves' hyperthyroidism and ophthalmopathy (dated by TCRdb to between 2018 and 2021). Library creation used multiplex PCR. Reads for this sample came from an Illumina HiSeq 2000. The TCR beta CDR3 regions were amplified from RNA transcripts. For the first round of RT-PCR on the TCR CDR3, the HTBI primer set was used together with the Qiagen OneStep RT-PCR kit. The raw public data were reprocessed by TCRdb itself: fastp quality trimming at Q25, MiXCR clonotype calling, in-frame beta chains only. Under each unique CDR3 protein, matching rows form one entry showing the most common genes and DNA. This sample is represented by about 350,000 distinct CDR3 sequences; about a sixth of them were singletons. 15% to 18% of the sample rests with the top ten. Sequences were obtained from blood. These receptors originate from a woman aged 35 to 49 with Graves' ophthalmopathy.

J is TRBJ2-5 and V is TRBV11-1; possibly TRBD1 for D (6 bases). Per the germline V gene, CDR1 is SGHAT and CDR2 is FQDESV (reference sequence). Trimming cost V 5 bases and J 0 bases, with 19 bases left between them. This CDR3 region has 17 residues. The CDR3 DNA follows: TGTGCCAGCAGCCCCCGAGCCTCCGGGACAAACCAAGAGACCCAGTACTTC. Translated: CASSPRASGTNQETQYF.

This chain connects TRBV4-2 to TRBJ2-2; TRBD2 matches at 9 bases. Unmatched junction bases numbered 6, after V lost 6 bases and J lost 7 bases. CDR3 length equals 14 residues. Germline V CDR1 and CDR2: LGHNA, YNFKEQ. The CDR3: CASRNSGSVGELFF. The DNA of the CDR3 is TGTGCCAGCAGAAATAGCGGGAGTGTCGGGGAGCTGTTTTTT.

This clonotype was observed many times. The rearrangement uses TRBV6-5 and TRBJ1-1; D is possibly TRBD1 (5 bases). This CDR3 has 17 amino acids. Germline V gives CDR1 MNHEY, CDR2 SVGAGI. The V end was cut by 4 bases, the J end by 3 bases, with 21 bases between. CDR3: CASSWGRKQVVDTEAFF. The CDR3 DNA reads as TGTGCCAGCAGTTGGGGCAGGAAACAGGTGGTAGACACTGAAGCTTTCTTT.

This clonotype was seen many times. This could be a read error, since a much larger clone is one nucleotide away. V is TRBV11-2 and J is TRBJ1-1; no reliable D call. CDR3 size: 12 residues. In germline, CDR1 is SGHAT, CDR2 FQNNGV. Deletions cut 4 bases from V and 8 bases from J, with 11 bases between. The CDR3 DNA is TGTGCCAGCAGCTCGGACGGGGAGGAAGCTTTCTTT. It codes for CASSSDGEEAFF.

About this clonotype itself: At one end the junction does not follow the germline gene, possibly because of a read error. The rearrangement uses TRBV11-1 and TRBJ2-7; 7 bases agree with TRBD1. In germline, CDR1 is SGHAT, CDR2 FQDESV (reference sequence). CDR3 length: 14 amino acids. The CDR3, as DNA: TGCGCCAGCAGCCAAGGGATGACAGGGTACGAGCAGTACTTC. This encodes CASSQGMTGYEQYF.

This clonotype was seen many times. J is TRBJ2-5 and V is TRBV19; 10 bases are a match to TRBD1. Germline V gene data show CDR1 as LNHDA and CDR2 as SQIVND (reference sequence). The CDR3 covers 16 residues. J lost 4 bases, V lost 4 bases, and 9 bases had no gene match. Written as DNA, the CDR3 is TGTGCCAGTAGTACCCCCCGGGACAGGGGTGGAGAGACCCAGTACTTC. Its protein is CASSTPRDRGGETQYF.

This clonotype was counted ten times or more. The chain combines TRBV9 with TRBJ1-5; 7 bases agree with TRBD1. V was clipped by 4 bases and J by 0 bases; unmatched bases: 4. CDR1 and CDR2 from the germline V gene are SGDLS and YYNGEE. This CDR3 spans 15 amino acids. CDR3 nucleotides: TGTGCCAGCAGCCCACAGGGGAATAGCAATCAGCCCCAGCATTTT. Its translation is CASSPQGNSNQPQHF.

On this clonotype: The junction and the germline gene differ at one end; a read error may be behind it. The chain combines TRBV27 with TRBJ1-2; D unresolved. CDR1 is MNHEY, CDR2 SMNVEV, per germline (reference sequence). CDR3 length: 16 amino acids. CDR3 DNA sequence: TGTGCCAGCAGTTTGAGAAGGCCGCCACCCAACTATGGCTACAACTTC. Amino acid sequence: CASSLRRPPPNYGYNF.

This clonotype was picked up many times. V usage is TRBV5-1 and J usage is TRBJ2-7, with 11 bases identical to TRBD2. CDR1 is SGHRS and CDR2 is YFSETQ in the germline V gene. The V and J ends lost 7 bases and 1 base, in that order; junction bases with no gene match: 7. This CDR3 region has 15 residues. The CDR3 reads CASRIAGGPSYEQYF. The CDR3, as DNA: TGCGCCAGCCGTATAGCGGGAGGGCCGTCCTACGAGCAGTACTTC.

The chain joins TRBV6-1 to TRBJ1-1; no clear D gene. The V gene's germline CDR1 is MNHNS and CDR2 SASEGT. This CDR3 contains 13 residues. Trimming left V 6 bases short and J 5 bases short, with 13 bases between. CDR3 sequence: CASRGAGGTEAFF. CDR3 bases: TGTGCCAGCAGGGGAGCGGGAGGAACTGAAGCTTTCTTT.

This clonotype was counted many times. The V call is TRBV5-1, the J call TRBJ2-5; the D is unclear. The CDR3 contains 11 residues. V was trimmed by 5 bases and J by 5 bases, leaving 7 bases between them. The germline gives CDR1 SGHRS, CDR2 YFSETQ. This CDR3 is CASSSMETQYF. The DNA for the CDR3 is TGCGCCAGCAGTTCTATGGAGACCCAGTACTTC.